The T cell receptor beta chain described here comes from a study of CD8 T cells in Susac syndrome. The RNA input was about 0.5 to 1 ug, and it was reverse transcribed with random hexamers. TCRdb processed the immunoSEQ multiplex PCR reads anew with MiXCR; each CDR3 protein has one entry. There are approximately 77,000 distinct CDR3 sequences in the sample; approximately 94% occur only once, and around 0.57% lies in the top ten. V lost 0 bases, J lost 2 bases, and 2 bases lay in between. The CDR3 contains 12 residues. CDR1 and CDR2 (germline): SGHRS, YFSETQ. The TCR sequence derives from a human donor with Susac syndrome. Sequencing input: CD4+ T cells from PBMCs. The genes are TRBV5-1 and TRBJ2-5, with unresolved D. CDR3 sequence reads: CASSLVQETQYF. In nucleotides, the CDR3 is TGCGCCAGCAGCTTGGTTCAAGAGACCCAGTACTTC.